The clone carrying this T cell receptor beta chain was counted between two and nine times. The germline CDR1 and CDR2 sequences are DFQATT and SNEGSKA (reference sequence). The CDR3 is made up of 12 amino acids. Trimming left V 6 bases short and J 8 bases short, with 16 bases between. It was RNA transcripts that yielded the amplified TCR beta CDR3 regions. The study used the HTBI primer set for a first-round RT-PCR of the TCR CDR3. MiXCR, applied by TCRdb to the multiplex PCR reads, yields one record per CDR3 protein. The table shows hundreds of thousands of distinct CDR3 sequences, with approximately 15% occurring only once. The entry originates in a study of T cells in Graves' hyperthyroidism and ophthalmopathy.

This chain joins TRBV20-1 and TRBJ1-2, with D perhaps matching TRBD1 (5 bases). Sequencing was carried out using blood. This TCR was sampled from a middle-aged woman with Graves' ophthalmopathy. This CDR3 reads CSAVRGAGGYTF. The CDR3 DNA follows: TGCAGTGCCGTCCGTGGGGCGGGAGGCTACACCTTC.